Here is one TCR beta chain with its context. This entry is derived from a study of control samples from healthy donors and cancer patients. Germline CDR1 SNHLY, CDR2 FYNNEI. The CDR3 is 20 amino acids. V lost 5 bases to trimming and J lost 1 base; unmatched junction nucleotides: 14. Sequencing was performed with immunoSEQ multiplex PCR; in TCRdb, only in-frame clones are kept and a portion is missing. This sample has roughly 140,000 clones, with over 90% found just once. The clonotype originates from a middle-aged man in good health. The chain links TRBV2 to TRBJ2-1, with TRBD2 matching over 13 bases. The sample consisted of blood. The CDR3 loop reads CASSYPKLAGGPRSYNEQFF. Here the CDR3 DNA reads TGTGCCAGCAGTTACCCCAAACTAGCGGGAGGGCCGAGGTCCTACAATGAGCAGTTCTTC.